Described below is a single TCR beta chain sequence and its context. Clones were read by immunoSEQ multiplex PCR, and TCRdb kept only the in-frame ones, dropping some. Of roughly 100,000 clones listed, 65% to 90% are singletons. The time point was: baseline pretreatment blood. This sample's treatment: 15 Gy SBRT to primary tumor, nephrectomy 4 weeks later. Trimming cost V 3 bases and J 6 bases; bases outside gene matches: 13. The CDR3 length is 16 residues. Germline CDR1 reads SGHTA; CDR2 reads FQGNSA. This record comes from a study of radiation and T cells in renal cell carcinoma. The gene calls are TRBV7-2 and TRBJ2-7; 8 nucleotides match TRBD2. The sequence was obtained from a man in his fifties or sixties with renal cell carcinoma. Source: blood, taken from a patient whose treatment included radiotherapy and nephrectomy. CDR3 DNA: TGTGCCAGCAGCTTCTTTTCAGCGGGAGTAGGTAGCGAGCAGTACTTC. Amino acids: CASSFFSAGVGSEQYF.